This T cell receptor beta chain is drawn from a study of blood T cell repertoires in COVID-19. For the study at large: Both acute and convalescent COVID-19 samples were obtained from the United States, Italy and Spain. PBMCs, B-cell-depleted T cells, or T cells provided the cDNA or gDNA that made up the material.

The CDR3 spans 13 residues. V dropped 0 bases and J dropped 2 bases, with 3 bases sitting between them. Germline CDR1 reads SGHNT; CDR2 reads YYREEE (reference sequence). Source study methods: Reference gene primer amplification gave nucleated cell count estimates. Assay: immunoSEQ multiplex PCR; the TCRdb copy retains only in-frame clones and omits some. From that table come the V and J calls and clone size; the DNA was used to work out D and trimming. The repertoire holds approximately 160,000 clones, with 80% to 90% as singletons. The sequence was obtained from a human donor in a cohort sampled during active COVID-19. The chain uses TRBV5-4 and TRBJ1-5, with no clear D. The source material was peripheral blood. The CDR3 protein is CASSLAGNQPQHF. CDR3 coding DNA: TGTGCCAGCAGCTTGGCCGGCAATCAGCCCCAGCATTTT. The whole variable domain, filled in from reference TRBV5-4 and TRBJ1-5, reads ETGVTQSPTHLIKTRGQQVTLRCSSQSGHNTVSWYQQALGQGPQFIFQYYREEENGRGNFPPRFSGLQFPNYSSELNVNALELDDSALYLCASSLAGNQPQHFGDGTRLSIL.